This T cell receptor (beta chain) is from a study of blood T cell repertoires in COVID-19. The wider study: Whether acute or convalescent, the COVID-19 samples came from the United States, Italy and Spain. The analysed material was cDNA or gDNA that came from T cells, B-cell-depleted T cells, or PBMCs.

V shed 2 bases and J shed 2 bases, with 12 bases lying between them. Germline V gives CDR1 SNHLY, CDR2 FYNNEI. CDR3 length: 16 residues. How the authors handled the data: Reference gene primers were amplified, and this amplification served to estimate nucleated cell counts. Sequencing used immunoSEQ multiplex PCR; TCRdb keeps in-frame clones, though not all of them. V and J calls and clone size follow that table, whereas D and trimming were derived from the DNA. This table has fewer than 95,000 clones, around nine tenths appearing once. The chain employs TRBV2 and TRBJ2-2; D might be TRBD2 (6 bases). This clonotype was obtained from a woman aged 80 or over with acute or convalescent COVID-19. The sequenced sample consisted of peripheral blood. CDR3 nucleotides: TGTGCCAGCAGTGAACATAGCGGAGCCAACACCGGGGAGCTGTTTTTT. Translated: CASSEHSGANTGELFF.